This T cell receptor beta chain is from a study of cytomegalovirus exposure and HLA in healthy donors. Study-wide context: Within an early data release were 85 million or so unique TCRs drawn from HLA-typed donors.

On this clone itself: Its cognate antigen is unknown.

The PCR made use of 60 Vbeta and 13 Jbeta primers. Methods used by the authors: In a later analysis, the count reached about 75 million unique TCR beta chains, with 9 million to 11 million shared. Some clones are missing from TCRdb's copy, which holds only in-frame ones; the method was immunoSEQ multiplex PCR. V and J calls and clone size come straight from that table; D and trimming were deduced from the DNA. The sample contains about 140,000 clones, more than 70% of which appear only once. Study conclusions and caveats: Testing in vitro showed a few CMV-associated chains specific for CMV antigens. When analyzed later, the rates of TCR association showed variation by HLA locus, with DRB1 the most and HLA-C the fewest.

V lost 0 bases and J 9 bases, leaving 12 bases between the germline ends. The germline V gene has CDR1 SGHAT and CDR2 FQNNGV. This CDR3 is 13 amino acids long. The sequence was collected from a woman aged 45-59 years in good health and CMV-seronegative. This chain joins TRBV11-2 and TRBJ2-7; D is ambiguous. Sequencing was carried out using PBMCs. CDR3: CASSLDLRGGQYF. As DNA, the CDR3 is TGTGCCAGCAGCTTAGATCTCAGAGGCGGGCAGTACTTC.